This entry is about one TCR beta chain. This sample was taken from a study of T cell changes during pregnancy in multiple sclerosis. The protocol was immunoSEQ multiplex PCR, while the TCRdb copy is restricted to in-frame clones and leaves out a portion. The sample shows 50,000 to 75,000 clones, about nine tenths of them seen only once. CDR1 is ENHRY and CDR2 is SYGVKD in the germline V gene. The CDR3 length is 16 residues. Trimming took 0 bases from V and 0 from J, leaving 11 bases between them. The sequence came from a female donor in good health, enrolled as a control in a pregnancy study. The chain has TRBV10-3 and TRBJ2-5, with D maybe TRBD2 (5 bases). Source: peripheral blood, taken in the third trimester of pregnancy. The CDR3 is CAISESRGAYQETQYF. CDR3 nucleotide sequence: TGTGCCATCAGTGAGTCCCGGGGAGCGTACCAAGAGACCCAGTACTTC.